The 8 T cell receptor beta chains below were found in one sample sequenced in a study of T cell responses to AZD1222 COVID-19 vaccine. TCRdb's table, derived via immunoSEQ multiplex PCR, lists solely in-frame clones and lacks some. This table holds 150,000 or so clones, about 89% found once. The material sequenced was peripheral blood, taken on day 0 of MenACWY control vaccination. These receptors were collected from an adult in good health.

This clone occurred once. The chain couples TRBV6-6 to TRBJ2-6, with D uncertain. The CDR3 extends over 16 amino acids. CDR1 is MNHNY, CDR2 SVGAGI, per germline (reference sequence). V lost 7 bases and J lost 0, with 13 bases in between. As DNA, the CDR3 is TGTGCCAGCAAGGACGGAAGCCTCTCTGGGGCCAACGTCCTGACTTTC. Amino acids: CASKDGSLSGANVLTF.

The chain couples TRBV5-1 to TRBJ2-2; D is undetermined. The CDR3 extends over 15 amino acids. Between the trimmed V and J ends, which lost 0 bases and 5 bases, there was a span of 11 bases. CDR1 and CDR2 (germline): SGHRS, YFSETQ. The CDR3 coding sequence is TGCGCCAGCAGCTTGGTCCAGGCCTTAACCGGGGAGCTGTTTTTT. Its protein is CASSLVQALTGELFF.

This chain uses TRBV28 with TRBJ1-1; 9 nucleotides line up with TRBD1. The CDR3 has 19 residues. V lost 4 bases to trimming and J lost 7 bases; unmatched junction nucleotides: 22. Germline V gene data show CDR1 as MDHEN and CDR2 as SYDVKM. The CDR3 coding sequence is TGTGCCAGCAGTTCCACTCTTCTGGTAATGGACAGGGGTCAGAATGAAGCTTTCTTT. It yields the protein CASSSTLLVMDRGQNEAFF.

This chain joins TRBV5-1 and TRBJ1-2; unclear D gene. The CDR3 extends over 12 amino acids. The V and J ends lost 0 bases and 8 bases respectively, with 8 bases between them. The germline gives CDR1 SGHRS, CDR2 YFSETQ. CDR3: CASSLEGNGYTF. Here the CDR3 DNA reads TGCGCCAGCAGCTTGGAGGGTAACGGCTACACCTTC.

The chain links TRBV27 to TRBJ2-5; 8 positions agree with TRBD1. The V gene's germline CDR1 is MNHEY and CDR2 SMNVEV (reference sequence). V lost 5 bases and J lost 2; bases outside the gene matches: 13. The CDR3 covers 17 residues. The CDR3 sequence: CASSPGQGRAFQETQYF. The CDR3 nucleotides read TGTGCCAGCAGTCCCGGACAGGGCAGGGCTTTTCAAGAGACCCAGTACTTC.

This clone was recorded a few times. This chain links TRBV5-8 with TRBJ2-3; 7 nucleotides line up with TRBD1. The junction had 11 bases not matched to a gene; V was cut back by 4 bases and J by 0 bases. The germline V gene encodes CDR1 SGHTS and CDR2 YDEGEE. The CDR3 has 17 residues. DNA for the CDR3: TGTGCCAGCAGCCCCCACGGGACAGCCTTTAGCACAGATACGCAGTATTTT. Amino acid sequence: CASSPHGTAFSTDTQYF.

This sequence joins TRBV29-1 and TRBJ1-1; TRBD1 is a possible D gene (6 bases). Per the germline V gene, CDR1 is SQVTM and CDR2 is ANQGSEA. The CDR3 runs to 14 residues. V lost 0 bases and J 4 bases, leaving 12 bases between the germline ends. DNA for the CDR3: TGCAGCGTTGAAGAAGGGGGGGGATCCACTGAAGCTTTCTTT. Its protein product is CSVEEGGGSTEAFF.

The chain uses TRBV28 and TRBJ2-5, with 7 bases lining up with TRBD1. The J segment lost 4 bases and the V segment lost 3 bases, leaving 8 bases of the junction unmatched. Germline-derived CDR1 and CDR2 are MDHEN and SYDVKM. CDR3 length: 15 residues. In DNA form, the CDR3 reads TGTGCCAGCAGTTTCGGCAGGGGGTATCGAGAGACCCAGTACTTC. Its translation: CASSFGRGYRETQYF.